This T cell receptor beta chain was obtained from a study of blood T cell repertoires in COVID-19. Study-level information: Samples taken during acute and convalescent COVID-19 were collected in the United States, Italy and Spain.

In germline, CDR1 is SGHNT, CDR2 YYREEE (reference sequence). V dropped 2 bases and J dropped 1; count of bases not matched to a gene: 5. This CDR3 spans 16 amino acids. Per the study methods: Reference gene primers were amplified, and this amplification served to estimate nucleated cell counts. Clones were sequenced by immunoSEQ multiplex PCR, and TCRdb holds only the in-frame ones, with some missing. Clonal size and the V and J genes are those of that table, whereas D and trimming came from the DNA. The data show more than 110,000 clones, approximately 85% seen once. The chain couples TRBV5-4 to TRBJ2-7, with TRBD1 identical over 11 bases. The clonotype originates from a man aged 45 to 65 with acute or convalescent COVID-19. The sample was peripheral blood. In DNA form, the CDR3 reads TGTGCCAGCAGCTTCGGGACAGGGGGACTGTCCTACGAGCAGTACTTC. Its protein is CASSFGTGGLSYEQYF.